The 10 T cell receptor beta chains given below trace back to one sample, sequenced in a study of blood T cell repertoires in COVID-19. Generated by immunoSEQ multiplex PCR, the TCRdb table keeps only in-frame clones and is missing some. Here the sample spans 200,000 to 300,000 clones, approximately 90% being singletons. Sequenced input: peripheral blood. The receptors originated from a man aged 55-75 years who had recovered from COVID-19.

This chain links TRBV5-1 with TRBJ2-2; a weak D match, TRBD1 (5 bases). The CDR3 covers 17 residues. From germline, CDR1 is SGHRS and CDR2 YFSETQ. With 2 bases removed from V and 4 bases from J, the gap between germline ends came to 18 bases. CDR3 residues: CASSFSQGNLITGELFF. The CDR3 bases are TGCGCCAGCAGCTTTTCCCAGGGTAATTTAATCACCGGGGAGCTGTTTTTT.

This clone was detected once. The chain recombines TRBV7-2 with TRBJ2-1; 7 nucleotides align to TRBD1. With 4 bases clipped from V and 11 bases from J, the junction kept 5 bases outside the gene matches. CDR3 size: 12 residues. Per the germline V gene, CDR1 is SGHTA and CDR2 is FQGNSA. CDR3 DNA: TGTGCCAGCAGCTCCTGGACAGGTCAGCAGTTCTTC. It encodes CASSSWTGQQFF.

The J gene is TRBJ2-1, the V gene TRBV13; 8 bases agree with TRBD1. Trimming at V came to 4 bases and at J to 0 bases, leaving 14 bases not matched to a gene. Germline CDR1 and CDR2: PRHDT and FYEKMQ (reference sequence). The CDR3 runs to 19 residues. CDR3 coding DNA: TGTGCCAGCAGCTCAAAGCAGGGGGCGGGACAGAGCTCCTACAATGAGCAGTTCTTC. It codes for CASSSKQGAGQSSYNEQFF.

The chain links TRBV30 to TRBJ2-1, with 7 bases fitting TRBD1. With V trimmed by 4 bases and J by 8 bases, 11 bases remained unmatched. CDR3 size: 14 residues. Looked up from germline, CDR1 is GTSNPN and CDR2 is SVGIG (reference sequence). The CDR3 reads CAWKPGQNTDEQFF. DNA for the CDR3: TGTGCCTGGAAACCGGGACAGAATACCGATGAGCAGTTCTTC. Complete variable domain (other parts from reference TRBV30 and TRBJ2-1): SQTIHQWPATLVQPVGSPLSLECTVEGTSNPNLYWYRQAAGRGLQLLFYSVGIGQISSEVPQNLSASRPQDRQFILSSKKLLLSDSGFYLCAWKPGQNTDEQFFGPGTRLTVL.

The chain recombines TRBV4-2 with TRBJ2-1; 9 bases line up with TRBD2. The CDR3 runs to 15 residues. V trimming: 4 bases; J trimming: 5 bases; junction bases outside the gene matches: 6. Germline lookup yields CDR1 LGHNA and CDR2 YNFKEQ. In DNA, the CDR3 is TGTGCCAGCAGCCCAGGACTAGCGCGCCACAATGAGCAGTTCTTC. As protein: CASSPGLARHNEQFF.

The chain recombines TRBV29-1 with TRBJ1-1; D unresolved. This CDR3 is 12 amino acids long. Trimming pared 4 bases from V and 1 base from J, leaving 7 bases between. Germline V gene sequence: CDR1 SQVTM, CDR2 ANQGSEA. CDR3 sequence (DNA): TGCAGCGTTGGGGCAGGGAACACTGAAGCTTTCTTT. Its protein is CSVGAGNTEAFF.

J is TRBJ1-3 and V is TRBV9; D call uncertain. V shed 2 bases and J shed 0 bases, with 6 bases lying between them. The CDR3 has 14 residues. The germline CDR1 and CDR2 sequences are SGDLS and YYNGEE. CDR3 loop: CASSVKHSGNTIYF. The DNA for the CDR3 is TGTGCCAGCAGCGTGAAGCACTCTGGAAACACCATATATTTT.

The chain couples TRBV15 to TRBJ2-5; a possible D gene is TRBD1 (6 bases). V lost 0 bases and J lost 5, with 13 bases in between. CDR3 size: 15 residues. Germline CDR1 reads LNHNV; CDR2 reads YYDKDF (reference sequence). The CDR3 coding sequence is TGTGCCACCAGCAGAGAGGGGGCCCCCGGGGAGACCCAGTACTTC. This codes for CATSREGAPGETQYF.

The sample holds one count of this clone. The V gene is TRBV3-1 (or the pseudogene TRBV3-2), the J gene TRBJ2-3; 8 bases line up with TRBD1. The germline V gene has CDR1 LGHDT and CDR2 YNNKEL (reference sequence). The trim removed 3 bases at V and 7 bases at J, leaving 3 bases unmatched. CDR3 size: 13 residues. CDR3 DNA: TGTGCCAGCAGCCACCAGGGGGCAAATACGCAGTATTTT. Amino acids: CASSHQGANTQYF.

CDR3 protein: CASRWGGVVTQYF. For the CDR3, the DNA is TGTGCCAGCAGGTGGGGAGGGGTGGTGACCCAGTACTTC. The V gene is TRBV12-3 or TRBV12-4, the J gene TRBJ2-5, with 7 bases that match TRBD2. The CDR3 has 13 residues. V was clipped by 6 bases and J by 7 bases; unmatched bases: 8.